Listed below are T cell receptor beta chains from one sample, sequenced in a study of cytomegalovirus exposure and HLA in healthy donors. Measured with immunoSEQ multiplex PCR; TCRdb has only the in-frame clones, and not every one. The sample has about 99,000 clones, about 77% seen once. Source material: PBMCs. Receptors were obtained from a woman younger than 30 in good health and CMV-seropositive. Each CDR3 is given with its conserved first and last residue. D genes are given only for firm matches. Not every row has a clone size; where given, it reads once, few, many or a size class.

TRBJ2-7	TRBV7-9	-	-	TGTGCCAGCAGCTTAGAGGACAGCGTAGTGGAGCAGTACTTC	CASSLEDSVVEQYF
TRBJ2-5	TRBV6-5	-	TRBD2	TGTGCCAGCAGTCCCGGACTAGCGGGAGAGACCCAGTACTTC	CASSPGLAGETQYF
TRBJ2-7	TRBV5-1	-	TRBD2	TGCGCCAGCAGCTTGGATGCTAGCGGGAGGATTGAGCAGTACTTC	CASSLDASGRIEQYF
TRBJ1-2	TRBV4-3	-	TRBD1	TGCGCCAGCAGCTCAAGGACAGGGCTCTTGGGCTACACCTTC	CASSSRTGLLGYTF
TRBJ2-7	TRBV6-6	-	TRBD2	TGTGCCAGCAGTGGGGCGGGGCGGGGGGCCTACGAGCAGTACTTC	CASSGAGRGAYEQYF
TRBJ1-4	TRBV28	-	-	TGTGCCAGCAGTTTGAGGGAGGAAAAACTGTTTTTT	CASSLREEKLFF
TRBJ2-3	TRBV2	few	-	TGTGCCAGCAGTGTGACAGGGAGGACAGATACGCAGTATTTT	CASSVTGRTDTQYF
TRBJ2-1	TRBV27	-	TRBD2	TGTGCCAGCAGTTTCGCGGGAGAGTTAAGTGAGCAGTTCTTC	CASSFAGELSEQFF
TRBJ1-2	TRBV5-1	once	-	TGCGCCAGCAGCTTACCGGTAGACAGAGATGGCTACACCTTC	CASSLPVDRDGYTF
TRBJ1-2	TRBV21-1	-	-	TGTGCCAGCCGCGGGCGGAAGGACTATGGCTACACCTTC	CASRGRKDYGYTF
TRBJ2-5	TRBV7-7	-	-	TGTGCTAGCAGCTCACTAGGCGGGGACTCCAGGTCGGGCCAGTACTTC	CASSSLGGDSRSGQYF
TRBJ2-1	TRBV7-2	-	-	TGTGCCAGCAGCTTAGGGACAGCCTCCTACAATGAGCAGTTCTTC	CASSLGTASYNEQFF
TRBJ1-1	TRBV4-2	-	-	TGTGCCAGCAGCCAAGATCTAAACACTGAAGCTTTCTTT	CASSQDLNTEAFF
TRBJ1-5	TRBV5-1	-	-	TGCGCCAGCAGGTGGGACACCGATCAGCCCCAGCATTTT	CASRWDTDQPQHF
TRBJ1-5	TRBV27	-	-	TGTGCCAGCAGTTTTTCAGGGAGCAATCAGCCCCAGCATTTT	CASSFSGSNQPQHF
TRBJ2-7	TRBV2	-	-	TGTGCCAGCAGTGAGCCAGGGTGGGAGCAGTACTTC	CASSEPGWEQYF
TRBJ2-1	TRBV27	-	-	TGTGCCAGCAGTTTTCAGGCCATCAATGAGCAGTTCTTC	CASSFQAINEQFF
TRBJ2-6	TRBV7-9	few	-	TGTGCCAGCAGCTTAGACTTTGGGGCCAACGTCCTGACTTTC	CASSLDFGANVLTF